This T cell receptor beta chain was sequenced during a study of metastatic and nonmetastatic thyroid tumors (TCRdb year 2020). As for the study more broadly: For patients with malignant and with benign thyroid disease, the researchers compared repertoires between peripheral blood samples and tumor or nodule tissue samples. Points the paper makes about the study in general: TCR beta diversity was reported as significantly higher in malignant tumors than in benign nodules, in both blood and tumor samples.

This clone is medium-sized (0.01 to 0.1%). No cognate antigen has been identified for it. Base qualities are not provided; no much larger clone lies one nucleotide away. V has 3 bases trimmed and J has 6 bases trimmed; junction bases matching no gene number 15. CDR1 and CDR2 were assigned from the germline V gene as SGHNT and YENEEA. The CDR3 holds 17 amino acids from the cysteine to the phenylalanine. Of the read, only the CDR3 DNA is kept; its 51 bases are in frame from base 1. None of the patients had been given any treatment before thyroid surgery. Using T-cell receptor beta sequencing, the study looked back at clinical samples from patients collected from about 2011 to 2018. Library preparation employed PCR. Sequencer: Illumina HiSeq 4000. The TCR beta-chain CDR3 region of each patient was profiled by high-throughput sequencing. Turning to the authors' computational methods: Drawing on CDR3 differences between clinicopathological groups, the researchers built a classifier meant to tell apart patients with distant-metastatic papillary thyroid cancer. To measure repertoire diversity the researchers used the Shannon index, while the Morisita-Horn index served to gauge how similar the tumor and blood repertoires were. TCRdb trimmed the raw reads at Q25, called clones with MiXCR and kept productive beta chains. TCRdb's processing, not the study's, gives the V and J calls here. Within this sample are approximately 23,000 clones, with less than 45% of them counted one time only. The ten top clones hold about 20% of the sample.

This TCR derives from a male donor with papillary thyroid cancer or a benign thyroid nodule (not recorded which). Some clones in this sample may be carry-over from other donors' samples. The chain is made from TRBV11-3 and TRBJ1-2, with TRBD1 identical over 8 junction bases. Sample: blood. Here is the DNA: TGTGCCAGCAGCTTTGGCCGCTTTATGGACAGGGTTCATGGCTACACCTTC. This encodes CASSFGRFMDRVHGYTF.